Detailed here is one T cell receptor beta chain. The antigen is undetermined. The data originate from a study of shared clonotypes between healthy human individuals. Recent acute infections and vaccinations were absent in the healthy HIV-negative adult donors. Adult Caucasians living in Nashville, Tennessee made up all of the donors. Naive CD45RA+ and memory CD45RA-negative subsets were split from CD4+ cells. Study findings and constraints: Naive subsets usually exceeded memory subsets in estimated richness.

Sequenced by immunoSEQ multiplex PCR; TCRdb stores in-frame clones only, minus some. The table shows about a million clones, with around 75% occurring only once. Sequences were obtained from memory CD4+ T cells sorted from blood. Indicated subset: CD45RA-negative fraction. The sequence was obtained from a man aged 18 to 30 in good health.

The CDR3: CASTPGQGNSPLHF. The DNA of the CDR3 is TGTGCCAGCACCCCGGGACAGGGGAATTCACCCCTCCACTTT. V is TRBV27 and J is TRBJ1-6, with 10 positions matching TRBD1. Trimming at V came to 7 bases and at J to 7 bases, leaving 4 bases not matched to a gene. Germline V gene data show CDR1 as MNHEY and CDR2 as SMNVEV (reference sequence). This CDR3 contains 14 residues.